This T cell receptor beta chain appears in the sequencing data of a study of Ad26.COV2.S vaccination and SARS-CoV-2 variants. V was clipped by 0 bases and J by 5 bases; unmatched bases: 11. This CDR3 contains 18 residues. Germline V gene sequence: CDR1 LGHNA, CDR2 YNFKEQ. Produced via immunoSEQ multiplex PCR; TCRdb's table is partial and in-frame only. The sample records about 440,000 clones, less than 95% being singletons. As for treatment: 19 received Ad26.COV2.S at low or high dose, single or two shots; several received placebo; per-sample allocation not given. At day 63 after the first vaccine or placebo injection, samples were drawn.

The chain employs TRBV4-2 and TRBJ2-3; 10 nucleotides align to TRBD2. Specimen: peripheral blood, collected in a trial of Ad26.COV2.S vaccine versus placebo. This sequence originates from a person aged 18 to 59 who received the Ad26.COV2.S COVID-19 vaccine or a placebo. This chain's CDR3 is CASSQDFTSGTGVDTQYF. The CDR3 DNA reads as TGTGCCAGCAGCCAAGATTTTACTAGCGGGACTGGGGTAGATACGCAGTATTTT.